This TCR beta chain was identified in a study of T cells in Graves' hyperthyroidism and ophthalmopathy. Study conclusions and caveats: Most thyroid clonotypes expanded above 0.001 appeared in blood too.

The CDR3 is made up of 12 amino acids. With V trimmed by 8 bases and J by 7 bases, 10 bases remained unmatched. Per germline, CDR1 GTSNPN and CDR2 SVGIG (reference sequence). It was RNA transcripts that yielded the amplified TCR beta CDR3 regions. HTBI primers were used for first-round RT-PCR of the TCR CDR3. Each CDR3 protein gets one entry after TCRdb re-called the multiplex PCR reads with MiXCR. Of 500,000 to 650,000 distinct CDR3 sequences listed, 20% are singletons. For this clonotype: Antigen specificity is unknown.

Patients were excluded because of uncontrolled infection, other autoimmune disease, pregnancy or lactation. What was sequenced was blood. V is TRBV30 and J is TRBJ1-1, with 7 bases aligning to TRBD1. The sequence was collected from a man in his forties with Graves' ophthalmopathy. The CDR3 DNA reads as TGTGCCAGCAGACACAGGGGCCTTGAAGCTTTCTTT. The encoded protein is CASRHRGLEAFF.